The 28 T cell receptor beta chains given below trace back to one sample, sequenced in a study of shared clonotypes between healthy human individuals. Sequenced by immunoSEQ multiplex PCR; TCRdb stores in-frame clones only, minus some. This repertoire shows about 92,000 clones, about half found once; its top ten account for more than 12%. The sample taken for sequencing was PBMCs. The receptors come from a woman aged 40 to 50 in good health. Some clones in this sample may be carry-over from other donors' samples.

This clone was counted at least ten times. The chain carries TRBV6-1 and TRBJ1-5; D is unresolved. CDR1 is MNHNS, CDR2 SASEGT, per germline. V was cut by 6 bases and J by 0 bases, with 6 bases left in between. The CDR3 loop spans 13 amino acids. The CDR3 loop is CASRSNSNQPQHF. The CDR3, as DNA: TGTGCCAGCAGGAGCAATAGCAATCAGCCCCAGCATTTT.

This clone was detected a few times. The CDR3 DNA reads TGTGCCAGCTCACCACCCGGGACAGGACAGCCCCAGCATTTT. Its protein product is CASSPPGTGQPQHF. The chain has TRBV18 and TRBJ1-5; 8 nucleotides align to TRBD1. V was pared by 0 bases and J by 7 bases, with 2 bases of the junction left unmatched. The germline V gene encodes CDR1 KGHSH and CDR2 LQKENI. There are 14 residues in the CDR3. The full variable domain, its missing parts supplied by reference TRBV18 and TRBJ1-5, is NAGVMQNPRHLVRRRGQEARLRCSPMKGHSHVYWYRQLPEEGLKFMVYLQKENIIDESGMPKERFSAEFPKEGPSILRIQQVVRGDSAAYFCASSPPGTGQPQHFGDGTRLSIL.

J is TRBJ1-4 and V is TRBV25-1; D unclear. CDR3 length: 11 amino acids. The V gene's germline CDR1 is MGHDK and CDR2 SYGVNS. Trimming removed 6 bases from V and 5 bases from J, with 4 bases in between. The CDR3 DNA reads TGTGCCAGCAGCCGAAATGAAAAACTGTTTTTT. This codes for CASSRNEKLFF. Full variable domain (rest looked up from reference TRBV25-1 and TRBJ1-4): EADIYQTPRYLVIGTGKKITLECSQTMGHDKMYWYQQDPGMELHLIHYSYGVNSTEKGDLSSESTVSRIRTEHFPLTLESARPSHTSQYLCASSRNEKLFFGSGTQLSVL.

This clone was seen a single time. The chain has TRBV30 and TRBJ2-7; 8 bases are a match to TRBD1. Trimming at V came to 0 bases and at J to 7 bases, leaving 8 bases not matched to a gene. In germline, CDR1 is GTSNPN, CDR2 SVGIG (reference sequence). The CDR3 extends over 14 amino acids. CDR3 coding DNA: TGTGCCTGGAGTGTTGGCAGGGGGCTCGAGGAGCAGTACTTC. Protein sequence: CAWSVGRGLEEQYF. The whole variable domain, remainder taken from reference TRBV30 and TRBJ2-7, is SQTIHQWPATLVQPVGSPLSLECTVEGTSNPNLYWYRQAAGRGLQLLFYSVGIGQISSEVPQNLSASRPQDRQFILSSKKLLLSDSGFYLCAWSVGRGLEEQYFGPGTRLTVT.

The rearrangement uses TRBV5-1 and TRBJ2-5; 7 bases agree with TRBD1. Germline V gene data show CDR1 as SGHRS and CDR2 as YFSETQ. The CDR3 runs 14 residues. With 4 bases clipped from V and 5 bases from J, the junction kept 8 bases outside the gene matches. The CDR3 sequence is CASSPGTAGETQYF. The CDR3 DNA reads TGCGCCAGCAGCCCGGGGACAGCTGGGGAGACCCAGTACTTC.

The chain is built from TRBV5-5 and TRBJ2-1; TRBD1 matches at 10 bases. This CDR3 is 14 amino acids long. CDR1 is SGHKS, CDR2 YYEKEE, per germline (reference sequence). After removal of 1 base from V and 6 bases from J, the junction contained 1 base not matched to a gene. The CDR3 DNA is TGTGCCAGCAGCTTGCGGACAGGGGGCAATGAGCAGTTCTTC. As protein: CASSLRTGGNEQFF. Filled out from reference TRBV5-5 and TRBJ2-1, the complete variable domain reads DAGVTQSPTHLIKTRGQQVTLRCSPISGHKSVSWYQQVLGQGPQFIFQYYEKEERGRGNFPDRFSARQFPNYSSELNVNALLLGDSALYLCASSLRTGGNEQFFGPGTRLTVL.

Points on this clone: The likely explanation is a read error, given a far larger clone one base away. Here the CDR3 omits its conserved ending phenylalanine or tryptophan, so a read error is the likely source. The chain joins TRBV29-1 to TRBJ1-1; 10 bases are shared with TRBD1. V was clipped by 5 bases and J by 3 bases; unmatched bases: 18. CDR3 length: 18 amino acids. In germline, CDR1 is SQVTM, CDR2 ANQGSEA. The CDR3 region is CSVSGTGARGYRDTEAFC. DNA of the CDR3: TGCAGCGTTTCAGGGACAGGGGCGAGGGGGTATCGTGACACTGAAGCTTTCTGT.

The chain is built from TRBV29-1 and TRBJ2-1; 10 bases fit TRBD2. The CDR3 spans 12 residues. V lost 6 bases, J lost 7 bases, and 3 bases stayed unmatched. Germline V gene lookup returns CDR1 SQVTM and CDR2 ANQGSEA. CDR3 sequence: CSVRAGGNEQFF. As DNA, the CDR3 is TGCAGCGTCCGAGCGGGAGGGAATGAGCAGTTCTTC.

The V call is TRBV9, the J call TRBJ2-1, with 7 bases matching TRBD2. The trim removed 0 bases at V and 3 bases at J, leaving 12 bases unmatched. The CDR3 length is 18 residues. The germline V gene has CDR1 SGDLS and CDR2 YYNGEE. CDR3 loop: CASSVGSGGRVLYNEQFF. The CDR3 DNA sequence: TGTGCCAGCAGCGTAGGGAGTGGCGGGAGAGTTCTCTACAATGAGCAGTTCTTC.

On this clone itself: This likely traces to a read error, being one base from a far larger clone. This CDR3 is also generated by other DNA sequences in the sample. CDR3 coding DNA: TGTGCCAGCCGGACAGGCACCAATGAAAAACTGTTTTTT. Its protein is CASRTGTNEKLFF. The V call is TRBV28, the J call TRBJ1-4; TRBD1 matches 7 bases. CDR1 is MDHEN and CDR2 is SYDVKM in the germline V gene. The CDR3 is 13 residues long. The ends lost 8 bases at V and 5 bases at J; junction bases unmatched: 5.

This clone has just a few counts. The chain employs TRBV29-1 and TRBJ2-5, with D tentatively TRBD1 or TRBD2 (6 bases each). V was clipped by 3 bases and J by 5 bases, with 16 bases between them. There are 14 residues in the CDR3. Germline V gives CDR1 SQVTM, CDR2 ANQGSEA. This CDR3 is CSVEGGGESETQYF. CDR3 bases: TGCAGCGTTGAGGGGGGCGGGGAATCGGAGACCCAGTACTTC.

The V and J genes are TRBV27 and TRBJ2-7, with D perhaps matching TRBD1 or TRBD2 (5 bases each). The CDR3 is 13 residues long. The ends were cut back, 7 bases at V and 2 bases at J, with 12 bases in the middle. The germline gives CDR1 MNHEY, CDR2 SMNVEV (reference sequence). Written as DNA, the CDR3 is TGTGCCAGCACGGGGCCCTGGGCCTACGAGCAGTACTTC. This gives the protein CASTGPWAYEQYF.

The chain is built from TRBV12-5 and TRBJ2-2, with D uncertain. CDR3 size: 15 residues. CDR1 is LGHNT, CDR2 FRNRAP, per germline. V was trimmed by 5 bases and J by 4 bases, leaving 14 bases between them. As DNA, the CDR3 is TGTGCTAGTGGTCTTCTTACGGACCGCACCGGGGAGCTGTTTTTT. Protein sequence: CASGLLTDRTGELFF. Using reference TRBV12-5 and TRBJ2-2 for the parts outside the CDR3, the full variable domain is DARVTQTPRHKVTEMGQEVTMRCQPILGHNTVFWYRQTMMQGLELLAYFRNRAPLDDSGMPKDRFSAEMPDATLATLKIQPSEPRDSAVYFCASGLLTDRTGELFFGEGSRLTVL.

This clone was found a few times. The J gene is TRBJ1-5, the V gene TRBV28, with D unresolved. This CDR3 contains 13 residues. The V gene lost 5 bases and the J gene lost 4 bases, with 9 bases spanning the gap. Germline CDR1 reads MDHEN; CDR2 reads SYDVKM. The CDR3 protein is CASSRAGNQPQHF. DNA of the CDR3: TGTGCCAGCAGTCGGGCGGGTAATCAGCCCCAGCATTTT.

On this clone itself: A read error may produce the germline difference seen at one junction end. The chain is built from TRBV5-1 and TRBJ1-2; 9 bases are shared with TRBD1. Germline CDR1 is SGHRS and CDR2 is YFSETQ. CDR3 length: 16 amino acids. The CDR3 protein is CASSENTGTGQKGYAF. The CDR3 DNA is TGCGCCAGCAGCGAGAATACTGGGACAGGGCAAAAGGGCTACGCCTTC.

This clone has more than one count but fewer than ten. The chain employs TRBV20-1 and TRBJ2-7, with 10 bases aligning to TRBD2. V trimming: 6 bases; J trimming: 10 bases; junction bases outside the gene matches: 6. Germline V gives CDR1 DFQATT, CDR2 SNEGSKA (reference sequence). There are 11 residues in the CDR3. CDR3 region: CSANSGRIQYF. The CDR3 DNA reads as TGCAGTGCAAATAGCGGGAGGATCCAGTACTTC.

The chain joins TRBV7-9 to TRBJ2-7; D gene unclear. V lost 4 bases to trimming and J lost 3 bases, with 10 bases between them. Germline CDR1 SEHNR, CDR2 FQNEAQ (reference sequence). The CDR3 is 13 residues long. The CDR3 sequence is CASSSVRFYEQYF. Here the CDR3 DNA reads TGTGCCAGCAGCTCTGTACGATTCTACGAGCAGTACTTC.

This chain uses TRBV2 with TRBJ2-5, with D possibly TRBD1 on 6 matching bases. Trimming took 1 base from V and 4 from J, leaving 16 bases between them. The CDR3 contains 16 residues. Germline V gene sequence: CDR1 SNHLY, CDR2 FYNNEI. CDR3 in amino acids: CASSEESRGAGETQYF. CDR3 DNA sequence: TGTGCCAGCAGTGAAGAGAGCAGGGGCGCTGGAGAGACCCAGTACTTC.

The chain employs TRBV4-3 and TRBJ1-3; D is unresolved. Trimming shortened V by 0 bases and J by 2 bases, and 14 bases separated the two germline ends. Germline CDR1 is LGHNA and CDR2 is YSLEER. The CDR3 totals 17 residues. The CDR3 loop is CASSQDPGTRAGNTIYF. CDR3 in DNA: TGCGCCAGCAGCCAAGATCCTGGCACGCGGGCTGGAAACACCATATATTTT.

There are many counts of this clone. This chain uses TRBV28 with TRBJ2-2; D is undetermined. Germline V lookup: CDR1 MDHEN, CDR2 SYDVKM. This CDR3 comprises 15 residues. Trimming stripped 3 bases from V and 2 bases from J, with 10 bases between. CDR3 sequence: CASSFSSGNTGELFF. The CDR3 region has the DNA TGTGCCAGCAGTTTCAGTTCGGGTAACACCGGGGAGCTGTTTTTT.

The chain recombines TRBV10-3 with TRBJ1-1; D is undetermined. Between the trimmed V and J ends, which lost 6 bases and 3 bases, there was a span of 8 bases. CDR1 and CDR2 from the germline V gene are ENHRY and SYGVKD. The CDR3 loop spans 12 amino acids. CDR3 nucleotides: TGTGCCATCAGGGGAGGCGACACTGAAGCTTTCTTT. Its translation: CAIRGGDTEAFF.

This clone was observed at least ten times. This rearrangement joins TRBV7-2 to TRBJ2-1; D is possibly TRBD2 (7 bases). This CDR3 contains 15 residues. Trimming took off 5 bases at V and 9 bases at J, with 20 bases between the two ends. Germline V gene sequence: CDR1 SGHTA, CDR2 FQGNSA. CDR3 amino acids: CASSPRGGWSLEQFF. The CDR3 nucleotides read TGTGCCAGCAGCCCACGCGGGGGCTGGAGCCTTGAGCAGTTCTTC.

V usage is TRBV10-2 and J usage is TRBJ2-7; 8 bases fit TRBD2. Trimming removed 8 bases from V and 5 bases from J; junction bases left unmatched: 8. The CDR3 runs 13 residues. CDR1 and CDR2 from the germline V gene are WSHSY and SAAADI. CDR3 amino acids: CASRVAGSNEQYF. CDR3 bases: TGCGCCAGCCGTGTAGCGGGAAGCAACGAGCAGTACTTC.

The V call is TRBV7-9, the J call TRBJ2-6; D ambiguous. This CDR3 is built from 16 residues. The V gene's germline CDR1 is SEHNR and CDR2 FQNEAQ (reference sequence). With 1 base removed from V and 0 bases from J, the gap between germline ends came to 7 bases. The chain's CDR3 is CASSLGHNSGANVLTF. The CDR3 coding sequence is TGTGCCAGCAGCTTAGGACACAACTCTGGGGCCAACGTCCTGACTTTC.

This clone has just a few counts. The CDR3 sequence: CSVASQGIFYGYTF. For the CDR3, the DNA is TGCAGCGTTGCTAGTCAGGGAATATTCTATGGCTACACCTTC. The chain links TRBV29-1 to TRBJ1-2; D perhaps matches TRBD1 (5 bases). Trimming removed 4 bases from V and 4 bases from J, with 16 bases in between. From germline, CDR1 is SQVTM and CDR2 ANQGSEA. This CDR3 comprises 14 residues. The whole variable domain, remainder taken from reference TRBV29-1 and TRBJ1-2, is SAVISQKPSRDICQRGTSLTIQCQVDSQVTMMFWYRQQPGQSLTLIATANQGSEATYESGFVIDKFPISRPNLTFSTLTVSNMSPEDSSIYLCSVASQGIFYGYTFGSGTRLTVV.

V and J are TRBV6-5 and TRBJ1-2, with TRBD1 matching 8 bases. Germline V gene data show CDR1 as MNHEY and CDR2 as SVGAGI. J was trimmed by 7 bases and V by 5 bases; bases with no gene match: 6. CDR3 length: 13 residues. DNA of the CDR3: TGTGCCAGCAGTCAGGGACAGGAGGCTGGCTACACCTTC. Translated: CASSQGQEAGYTF.

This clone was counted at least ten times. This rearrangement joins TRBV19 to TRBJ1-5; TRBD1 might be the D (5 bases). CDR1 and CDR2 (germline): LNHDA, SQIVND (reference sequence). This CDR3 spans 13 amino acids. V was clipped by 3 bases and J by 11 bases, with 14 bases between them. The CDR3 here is CASSMRGVIAQHF. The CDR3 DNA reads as TGTGCCAGTAGTATGCGGGGGGTTATAGCCCAGCATTTT.

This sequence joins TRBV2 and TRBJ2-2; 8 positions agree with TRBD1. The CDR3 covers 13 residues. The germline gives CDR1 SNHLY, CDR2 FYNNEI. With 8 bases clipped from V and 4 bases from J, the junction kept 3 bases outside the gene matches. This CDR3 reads CASGGQATGELFF. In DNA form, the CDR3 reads TGTGCCAGCGGGGGACAGGCCACCGGGGAGCTGTTTTTT.